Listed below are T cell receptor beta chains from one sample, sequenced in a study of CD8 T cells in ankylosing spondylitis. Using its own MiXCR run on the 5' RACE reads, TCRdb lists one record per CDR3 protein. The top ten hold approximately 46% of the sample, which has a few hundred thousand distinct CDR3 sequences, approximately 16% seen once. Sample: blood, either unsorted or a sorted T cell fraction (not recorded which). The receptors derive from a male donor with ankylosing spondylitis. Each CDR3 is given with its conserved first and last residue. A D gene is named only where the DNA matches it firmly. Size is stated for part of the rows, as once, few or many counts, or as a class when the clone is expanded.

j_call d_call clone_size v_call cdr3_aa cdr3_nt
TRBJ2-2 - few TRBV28 CASGLLNTGELFF TGTGCCAGCGGACTCCTGAACACCGGGGAGCTGTTTTTT
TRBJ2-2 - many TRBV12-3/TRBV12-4 CASSGQYTGELFF TGTGCCAGCAGTGGCCAGTACACCGGGGAGCTGTTTTTT
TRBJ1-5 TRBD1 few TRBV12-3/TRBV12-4 CASSSLTGAAQHF TGTGCCAGCAGTTCACTGACAGGGGCGGCCCAGCATTTT
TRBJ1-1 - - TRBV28 CASSLRTDEAFF TGTGCCAGCAGTTTACGGACGGATGAAGCTTTCTTT
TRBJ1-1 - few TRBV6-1 CASILGGQDYTEAFF TGTGCCAGCATCCTTGGAGGTCAAGACTACACTGAAGCTTTCTTT
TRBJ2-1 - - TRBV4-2 CASRQHRDSSYNEQFF TGTGCCAGCAGACAACACCGGGACTCGTCCTACAATGAGCAGTTCTTC
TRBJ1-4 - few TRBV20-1 CSARSMDEKLFF TGCAGTGCTAGGAGCATGGATGAAAAACTGTTTTTT
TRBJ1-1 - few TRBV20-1 CSASGWDTEAFF TGCAGTGCGAGCGGTTGGGACACTGAAGCTTTCTTT
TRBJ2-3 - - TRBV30 CAWGSLGGDTQYF TGTGCCTGGGGATCCTTAGGAGGAGATACGCAGTATTTT
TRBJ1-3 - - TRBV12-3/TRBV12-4 CASALGNTMYF TGTGCCAGCGCTCTAGGAAACACCATGTATTTT
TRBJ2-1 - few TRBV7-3 CASSPGYSGDEQFF TGTGCCAGCAGCCCAGGTTATTCGGGCGATGAGCAGTTCTTC
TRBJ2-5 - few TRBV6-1 CASSGGAQETQYF TGTGCCAGCAGTGGGGGGGCACAAGAGACCCAGTACTTC
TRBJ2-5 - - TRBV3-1 CASSDGAETQYF TGTGCCAGCAGCGACGGGGCGGAAACCCAGTACTTC
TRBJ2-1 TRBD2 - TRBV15 CATSRGTSGSYNEQFF TGTGCCACCAGCAGGGGGACTAGCGGATCCTACAATGAGCAGTTCTTC
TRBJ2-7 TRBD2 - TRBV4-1 CASSQTQGGYEQYF TGCGCCAGCAGCCAGACCCAGGGAGGGTACGAGCAGTACTTC
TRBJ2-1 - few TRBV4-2 CASSQDPGESYNEQFF TGTGCCAGCAGCCAAGATCCGGGAGAGTCCTACAATGAGCAGTTCTTC
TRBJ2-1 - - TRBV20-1 CSELQLSSYNEQFF TGCAGCGAGCTCCAACTATCCTCCTACAATGAGCAGTTCTTC
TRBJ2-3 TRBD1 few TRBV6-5 CASSYRTGGTQYF TGTGCCAGCAGTTACCGAACAGGGGGTACGCAGTATTTT
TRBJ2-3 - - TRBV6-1 CASSDLPPGDTQYF TGTGCCAGCAGTGACCTCCCCCCGGGGGATACGCAGTATTTT
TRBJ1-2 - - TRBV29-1 CSARASHGYTF TGCAGCGCCAGAGCGTCCCATGGCTACACCTTC
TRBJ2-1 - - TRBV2 CASSAYLNEQFF TGTGCCAGCAGTGCTTACTTGAATGAGCAGTTCTTC
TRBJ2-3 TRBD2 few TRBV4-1 CASSQGNSGNTDTQYF TGCGCCAGCAGCCAAGGTAATAGCGGGAACACAGATACGCAGTATTTT
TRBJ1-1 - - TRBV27 CASTFRGEAFF TGTGCCAGCACCTTCAGGGGTGAAGCTTTCTTT
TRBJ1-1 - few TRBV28 CASSTDTWGPEAFF TGTGCCAGCAGTACGGACACGTGGGGCCCTGAAGCTTTCTTT
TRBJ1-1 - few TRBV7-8 CASRAAGLNTEAFF TGTGCCAGCAGGGCTGCGGGGTTGAACACTGAAGCTTTCTTT
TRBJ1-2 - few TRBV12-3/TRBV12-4 CASSSDSVLYGYTF TGTGCCAGCAGTTCGGACAGCGTGCTCTATGGCTACACCTTC
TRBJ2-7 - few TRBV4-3 CASSQVEGSYEQYF TGCGCCAGCAGCCAAGTAGAGGGTAGCTACGAGCAGTACTTC
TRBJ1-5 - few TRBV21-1 CASSKAGSSGLQPQHF TGTGCCAGCAGCAAAGCGGGCAGCTCGGGGCTCCAGCCCCAGCATTTT
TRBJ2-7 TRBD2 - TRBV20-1 CSARYAGGPYEQYF TGCAGTGCTAGATACGCGGGAGGGCCTTACGAGCAGTACTTC
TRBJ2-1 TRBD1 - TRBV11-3 CASSHRDRYNEQFF TGTGCCAGCAGCCACCGGGACAGATACAATGAGCAGTTCTTC
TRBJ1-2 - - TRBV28 CASRANQETYGYTF TGTGCCAGCAGGGCTAACCAGGAAACCTATGGCTACACCTTC
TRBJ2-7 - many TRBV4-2 CASSQVGGLYEQYF TGTGCCAGCAGCCAAGTAGGTGGGCTCTACGAGCAGTACTTC
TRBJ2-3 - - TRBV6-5 CASSYEGGTDTQYF TGTGCCAGCAGTTACGAGGGGGGCACAGATACGCAGTATTTT
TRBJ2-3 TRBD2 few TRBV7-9 CASSKAGGPPDTQYF TGTGCCAGCAGCAAAGCGGGGGGGCCCCCAGATACGCAGTATTTT
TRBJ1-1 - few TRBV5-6 CASSPNGWPEAFF TGTGCCAGCAGCCCTAACGGTTGGCCTGAAGCTTTCTTT
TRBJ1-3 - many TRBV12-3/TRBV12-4 CASSTGTGNTIYF TGTGCCAGCAGTACCGGGACGGGAAACACCATATATTTT
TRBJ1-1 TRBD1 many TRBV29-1 CSAVEGTANTEAFF TGCAGCGCTGTGGAAGGGACAGCGAACACTGAAGCTTTCTTT
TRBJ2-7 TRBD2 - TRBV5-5 CASSLAGGLSYEQYF TGTGCCAGCAGCTTGGCGGGGGGACTCTCCTACGAGCAGTACTTC
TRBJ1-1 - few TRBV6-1 CASTPPIGTGDVRAEAFF TGTGCCAGCACTCCACCCATTGGGACCGGGGATGTCCGTGCTGAAGCTTTCTTT
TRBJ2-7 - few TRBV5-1 CASSFGQGLYEQYF TGCGCCAGCAGCTTCGGCCAGGGTCTCTACGAGCAGTACTTC